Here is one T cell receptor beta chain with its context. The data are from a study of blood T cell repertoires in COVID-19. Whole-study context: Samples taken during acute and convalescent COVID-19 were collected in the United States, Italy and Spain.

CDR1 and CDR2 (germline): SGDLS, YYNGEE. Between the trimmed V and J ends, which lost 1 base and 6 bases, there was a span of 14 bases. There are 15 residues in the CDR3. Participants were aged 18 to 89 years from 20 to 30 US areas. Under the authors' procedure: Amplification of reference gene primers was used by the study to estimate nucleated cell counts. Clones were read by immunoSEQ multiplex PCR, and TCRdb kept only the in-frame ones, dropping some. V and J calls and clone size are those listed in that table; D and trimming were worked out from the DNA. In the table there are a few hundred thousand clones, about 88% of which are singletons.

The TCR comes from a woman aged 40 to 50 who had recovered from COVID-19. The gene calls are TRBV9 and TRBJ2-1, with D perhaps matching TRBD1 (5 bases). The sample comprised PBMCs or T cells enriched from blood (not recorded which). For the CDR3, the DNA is TGTGCCAGCAGCGTATGGTCTGGGGCCTCCAATGAGCAGTTCTTC. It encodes CASSVWSGASNEQFF.